This T cell receptor beta chain was sequenced in a study of PD-L1 blockade in urothelial cancer. Study details: Before enrollment, 0 to 3 chemotherapy regimens had been given to patients. Blood-derived samples held a median roughly 140,000 T cells. Blood was subjected to analysis at 3 weeks (second dose) and 6 weeks following treatment start.

V lost 3 bases, J lost 1 base, and 2 bases stayed unmatched. The germline V gene has CDR1 SGHRS and CDR2 YFSETQ. This CDR3 is 14 amino acids long. Whole-study results and caveats: Better survival was forecast by a pretreatment blood TCR clonality below the median.

Notes on this clone: Antigen unknown.

Sample time point: peripheral blood 6 weeks after treatment start. The table came from immunoSEQ multiplex PCR; TCRdb's copy has only in-frame clones and leaves some out. Here the sample spans 75,000 to 100,000 clones, around four fifths being singletons. V usage is TRBV5-1 and J usage is TRBJ2-5, with 8 nucleotides matching TRBD1. This clonotype originated in a man in his sixties or seventies with urothelial cancer. The sample here was PBMCs, taken around atezolizumab (anti-PD-L1) treatment. The DNA of the CDR3 is TGCGCCAGCAGCTCAGGGGGCGTCCAAGAGACCCAGTACTTC. Translation gives CASSSGGVQETQYF.